The entry that follows covers one T cell receptor (beta chain) sequence. The sample is drawn from a study of siplizumab effects on memory and regulatory T cells. This CDR3 is 14 amino acids long. After removal of 7 bases from V and 8 bases from J, the junction contained 10 bases not matched to a gene. From germline, CDR1 is MNHEY and CDR2 SMNVEV (reference sequence). Only in-frame clones appear in the TCRdb table, and some are missing; sequencing was by immunoSEQ multiplex PCR. The sample has approximately 100,000 clones; 93% are singletons. Sequencing was carried out using non-Treg CD4+ T cells sorted from blood. The genes are TRBV27 and TRBJ2-5; 10 nucleotides align to TRBD1. The clonotype comes from a human donor in good health. The DNA for the CDR3 is TGTGCCAGCAAGGGACAGGGGTCTTCTGTTACCCAGTACTTC. This translates into CASKGQGSSVTQYF.